The 29 T cell receptor beta chains in this list originate from one sample, sequenced in a study of blood T cell repertoires in COVID-19. The repertoire was sequenced with immunoSEQ multiplex PCR; TCRdb's copy has only in-frame clones and lacks some. The sample holds approximately 190,000 clones, around four fifths seen once. Sequencing input: peripheral blood. These receptors were obtained from a man in his thirties or forties with active or convalescent COVID-19.

The V call is TRBV7-9, the J call TRBJ1-3; 10 bases fit TRBD1. Germline loops: CDR1 SEHNR, CDR2 FQNEAQ (reference sequence). V shed 10 bases and J 0 bases; nucleotides not matched to a gene: 9. The CDR3 consists of 16 residues. The CDR3, as DNA: TGTGCCACGTCCCGCGGACAGGGGGACTCTGGAAACACCATATATTTT. Translating it yields CATSRGQGDSGNTIYF.

This chain joins TRBV9 and TRBJ1-4, with TRBD1 matching 10 bases. The CDR3 has 15 residues. Germline trimming cut 6 bases from V and 7 bases from J; bases unmatched to any gene: 9. Germline V gives CDR1 SGDLS, CDR2 YYNGEE. CDR3 nucleotides: TGTGCCAGCACCGGGACAGGGGAAAGGGGTGAAAAACTGTTTTTT. Translation gives CASTGTGERGEKLFF. Full variable domain (remainder filled in from reference TRBV9 and TRBJ1-4): DSGVTQTPKHLITATGQRVTLRCSPRSGDLSVYWYQQSLDQGLQFLIQYYNGEERAKGNILERFSAQQFPDLHSELNLSSLELGDSALYFCASTGTGERGEKLFFGSGTQLSVL.

The chain combines TRBV4-3 with TRBJ2-1, with 8 bases lining up with TRBD2. Trimming at V came to 3 bases and at J to 8 bases, leaving 3 bases not matched to a gene. The germline V gene has CDR1 LGHNA and CDR2 YSLEER. The CDR3 totals 13 residues. CDR3 bases: TGCGCCAGCAGCCAGAGCGGGAGCTATGAGCAGTTCTTC. Translated: CASSQSGSYEQFF.

This chain joins TRBV5-1 and TRBJ2-2; 10 bases map to TRBD1. CDR3 length equals 18 residues. The germline gives CDR1 SGHRS, CDR2 YFSETQ. V lost 0 bases, J lost 2 bases, and 7 bases stayed unmatched. The DNA for the CDR3 is TGCGCCAGCAGCTTGGGAGGGACAGGGGTCCTCAACACCGGGGAGCTGTTTTTT. Translating it yields CASSLGGTGVLNTGELFF.

The genes are TRBV27 and TRBJ2-1, with 8 bases identical to TRBD1. CDR1 and CDR2 (germline): MNHEY, SMNVEV (reference sequence). Unmatched junction bases numbered 11, after V lost 5 bases and J lost 5 bases. The CDR3 is 16 residues long. The CDR3 DNA is TGTGCCAGCAGTAACTACCGGACAGGGCTACACAATGAGCAGTTCTTC. As protein: CASSNYRTGLHNEQFF.

There are a few counts of this clone. V usage is TRBV28 and J usage is TRBJ2-6, with 11 nucleotides matching TRBD2. Germline-derived CDR1 and CDR2 are MDHEN and SYDVKM. J gave up 0 bases and V 8 bases, and 9 bases lay outside the gene matches. The CDR3 spans 18 residues. The CDR3 loop is CASYSSGGPISGANVLTF. In nucleotides, the CDR3 is TGTGCCAGCTACTCTAGCGGGGGGCCCATCTCTGGGGCCAACGTCCTGACTTTC.

The rearrangement uses TRBV6-1 and TRBJ1-6; the D is unclear. The V and J ends lost 3 bases and 9 bases respectively, with 15 bases between them. CDR1 and CDR2 (germline): MNHNS, SASEGT. There are 15 residues in the CDR3. The CDR3 loop is CASSDSQVFSSPLHF. CDR3 nucleotides: TGTGCCAGCAGTGACAGTCAGGTCTTCTCTTCACCCCTCCACTTT.

The rearrangement links TRBV7-8 to TRBJ1-1; no clear D. The ends were cut back, 5 bases at V and 1 base at J, with 11 bases in the middle. Germline CDR1 SGHVS, CDR2 FQNEAQ. CDR3 length: 14 residues. CDR3: CASSRQSENTEAFF. In nucleotides, the CDR3 is TGTGCCAGCAGCCGACAAAGCGAGAACACTGAAGCTTTCTTT.

V gene TRBV20-1 combines with J gene TRBJ2-2, with a possible D match to TRBD1 (5 bases). Germline values: CDR1 DFQATT, CDR2 SNEGSKA (reference sequence). This CDR3 has 15 residues. Trimming removed 3 bases at V and 5 bases at J, with 16 bases between. DNA for the CDR3: TGCAGTGCTAGTTTGAAGGGGCGCGAAACCGGGGAGCTGTTTTTT. The encoded protein is CSASLKGRETGELFF.

This rearrangement joins TRBV9 to TRBJ1-1; 11 nucleotides agree with TRBD1. The CDR3 spans 14 residues. Germline CDR1 is SGDLS and CDR2 is YYNGEE. With V trimmed by 4 bases and J by 5 bases, 4 bases remained unmatched. The CDR3 DNA sequence: TGTGCCAGCAGCTCAGGACAGGGGGCGACTGAAGCTTTCTTT. Translated: CASSSGQGATEAFF.

This clone was seen more than once but under ten times. This sequence joins TRBV27 and TRBJ1-6; maybe TRBD1 (6 bases). Trimming took off 6 bases at V and 8 bases at J, with 17 bases between the two ends. Looked up from germline, CDR1 is MNHEY and CDR2 is SMNVEV (reference sequence). The CDR3 is made up of 15 amino acids. The chain's CDR3 is CASSPYREGYSPLHF. The DNA of the CDR3 is TGTGCCAGCAGCCCCTACAGGGAGGGGTATTCACCCCTCCACTTT.

The chain combines TRBV6-5 with TRBJ2-7, with 9 positions matching TRBD1. This CDR3 is built from 15 residues. J lost 4 bases, V lost 6 bases, and 10 bases had no gene match. Germline V gene sequence: CDR1 MNHEY, CDR2 SVGAGI. The CDR3 nucleotides read TGTGCCAGCAGCTCCACAGGGGGCAGCTCTTACGAGCAGTACTTC. Amino acids: CASSSTGGSSYEQYF.

The chain combines TRBV7-2 with TRBJ2-7; TRBD2 matches 9 bases. This CDR3 is 15 amino acids long. The germline V gene encodes CDR1 SGHTA and CDR2 FQGNSA. Trimming removed 1 base from V and 2 bases from J; junction bases left unmatched: 3. CDR3 in amino acids: CASSLGASGTYEQYF. The CDR3 coding sequence is TGTGCCAGCAGCTTAGGGGCTAGCGGGACCTACGAGCAGTACTTC.

A note on this clone: Just one base apart from a much larger clone, this may be a read error. The genes are TRBV28 and TRBJ2-7; 12 nucleotides align to TRBD2. The CDR3 is 15 residues long. V was pared by 5 bases and J by 0 bases, with 2 bases of the junction left unmatched. Germline V CDR1 and CDR2: MDHEN, SYDVKM. CDR3 in DNA: TGTGCCAGCAGTGTGACTAGCGGGAGCTCCTACGAGCAGTACTTC. This encodes CASSVTSGSSYEQYF.

The V gene is TRBV21-1, the J gene TRBJ1-5. TRBV21-1 has pseudogene status. The CDR3 consists of 17 residues. CDR3: CASSKQGGRGNNQPQHF. Written as DNA, the CDR3 is TGTGCCAGCAGCAAACAGGGAGGGAGGGGCAATAATCAGCCCCAGCATTTT.

The chain combines TRBV4-1 with TRBJ2-5; 9 bases are a match to TRBD2. Germline V gives CDR1 MGHRA, CDR2 YSYEKL. The CDR3 contains 17 residues. Unmatched junction bases numbered 10, after V lost 0 bases and J lost 5 bases. CDR3 residues: CASSQDLRGGDLETQYF. The CDR3 DNA is TGCGCCAGCAGCCAAGATCTCCGCGGGGGGGATCTCGAGACCCAGTACTTC.

The table lists this clone with a count of one. This chain connects TRBV19 to TRBJ2-3, with 8 bases identical to TRBD1. Trimming removed 3 bases from V and 6 bases from J; junction bases left unmatched: 11. Germline CDR1 and CDR2: LNHDA and SQIVND (reference sequence). The CDR3 runs to 16 residues. DNA for the CDR3: TGTGCCAGTAGTATCAGGGCGCCAGGGGGCAGGGATACGCAGTATTTT. Protein product: CASSIRAPGGRDTQYF.

J is TRBJ1-2 and V is TRBV27; TRBD1 matches 7 bases. Trimming removed 10 bases from V and 3 bases from J; junction bases left unmatched: 11. The CDR3 runs to 14 residues. Germline CDR1 and CDR2: MNHEY and SMNVEV (reference sequence). CDR3 bases: TGTGCCACCTCCCCGCAGGGGGTACACTATGGCTACACCTTC. As protein: CATSPQGVHYGYTF.

The chain's CDR3 is CASSGSGGYNEQFF. Written as DNA, the CDR3 is TGTGCCAGCAGCGGGAGCGGGGGGTACAATGAGCAGTTCTTC. The chain links TRBV19 to TRBJ2-1; 9 positions match TRBD2. The V gene's germline CDR1 is LNHDA and CDR2 SQIVND (reference sequence). This CDR3 spans 14 amino acids. Trimming at V came to 9 bases and at J to 4 bases, leaving 7 bases not matched to a gene.

This chain links TRBV5-4 with TRBJ2-7; D may be TRBD1 (6 bases). This CDR3 is built from 12 residues. Germline V gene lookup returns CDR1 SGHNT and CDR2 YYREEE (reference sequence). Trimming removed 1 base from V and 7 bases from J, with 9 bases in between. The CDR3 loop is CASSLRQGEQYV. The CDR3 DNA reads TGTGCCAGCAGCTTGCGCCAGGGGGAGCAGTACGTC.

Remarks on this clone: Distinct nucleotide sequences in the sample also encode this CDR3. The genes are TRBV6-5 and TRBJ2-7; 8 positions agree with TRBD1. Germline loops: CDR1 MNHEY, CDR2 SVGAGI. The CDR3 has 12 residues. Trimming took 6 bases from V and 2 from J; bases not matched to a gene: 0. The DNA of the CDR3 is TGTGCCAGCAGGGACAGGGCCTACGAGCAGTACGTC. Translated: CASRDRAYEQYV.

The CDR3 sequence: CASSYIRTGEGEQYF. For the CDR3, the DNA is TGTGCCAGCAGTTACATAAGAACAGGGGAAGGCGAGCAGTACTTC. The J gene is TRBJ2-7, the V gene TRBV6-5, with 7 bases aligning to TRBD1. This CDR3 has 15 amino acids. Germline V gene data show CDR1 as MNHEY and CDR2 as SVGAGI. Trimming at V came to 2 bases and at J to 6 bases, leaving 10 bases not matched to a gene.

The genes are TRBV12-3 or TRBV12-4 and TRBJ1-5; no reliable D call. This CDR3 comprises 12 residues. V dropped 5 bases and J dropped 9 bases, with 11 bases sitting between them. CDR3 sequence (DNA): TGTGCCAGCAGTAAGTTGGCGGGGCCCCAGCATTTT. This gives the protein CASSKLAGPQHF.

The V call is TRBV5-1, the J call TRBJ1-5; D not certain. CDR3 size: 15 residues. The germline CDR1 and CDR2 sequences are SGHRS and YFSETQ. The ends were cut back, 4 bases at V and 0 bases at J, with 11 bases in the middle. CDR3 DNA sequence: TGCGCCAGCAGCCCGGGGTCCGTTAGCAATCAGCCCCAGCATTTT. As protein: CASSPGSVSNQPQHF.

This clone appeared a few times. The chain has TRBV2 and TRBJ2-7, with TRBD1 matching 7 bases. The CDR3 extends over 13 amino acids. The junction had 5 bases not matched to a gene; V was cut back by 6 bases and J by 3 bases. The V gene's germline CDR1 is SNHLY and CDR2 FYNNEI. The CDR3: CASRDRPYYEQYV. CDR3 nucleotides: TGTGCCAGCAGGGACAGGCCGTACTACGAGCAGTACGTC.

The rearrangement uses TRBV25-1 and TRBJ2-7, with a weak D call TRBD1 (5 bases). CDR1 is MGHDK, CDR2 SYGVNS, per germline. The CDR3 has 14 amino acids. V lost 2 bases to trimming and J lost 2 bases, with 10 bases between them. The CDR3 loop is CASSEQGLAYEQYF. CDR3 bases: TGTGCCAGCAGTGAACAGGGTTTGGCCTACGAGCAGTACTTC.

The V and J genes are TRBV19 and TRBJ1-1; 7 nucleotides align to TRBD1. Germline V lookup: CDR1 LNHDA, CDR2 SQIVND (reference sequence). V shed 7 bases, J shed 2 bases, and the junction held 10 bases outside the gene matches. This CDR3 spans 15 amino acids. CDR3 coding DNA: TGTGCCAGTATCCCCGACAGGGAAGCCAACACTGAAGCTTTCTTT. Its translation is CASIPDREANTEAFF.

This chain links TRBV6-5 with TRBJ1-6, with D perhaps matching TRBD1 (5 bases). The germline V and J ends were trimmed by 6 bases and 9 bases, with 18 bases remaining between them. Germline CDR1 and CDR2: MNHEY and SVGAGI. The CDR3 is made up of 15 amino acids. In DNA, the CDR3 is TGTGCCAGCAGGCCCGAACCGGGGGTGAGTTCACCCCTCCACTTT. Translation gives CASRPEPGVSSPLHF.

The gene calls are TRBV4-2 and TRBJ1-1, with TRBD1 as a possible D gene (6 bases). The CDR3 length is 15 residues. The ends were cut back, 1 base at V and 4 bases at J, with 13 bases in the middle. CDR1 is LGHNA and CDR2 is YNFKEQ in the germline V gene. DNA for the CDR3: TGTGCCAGCAGCCAAGTCGCAGGGGCGGGCACTGAAGCTTTCTTT. This encodes CASSQVAGAGTEAFF.